This TCR beta chain derives from a study of blood T cell repertoires in COVID-19. About the research overall: Samples came from the United States, Italy and Spain, spanning acute and convalescent COVID-19. PBMCs, B-cell-depleted T cells, or T cells provided the cDNA or gDNA that made up the material.

Original methodology: It was from reference gene primer amplification that nucleated cell counts were estimated. Sequencing was performed with immunoSEQ multiplex PCR; in TCRdb, only in-frame clones are kept and a portion is missing. V, J and clone size are taken as reported in that table, and D and trimming were inferred from the DNA itself. This sample has 100,000 to 150,000 clones, with 84% found just once. Trimming left V 3 bases short and J 4 bases short, with 9 bases between. CDR1 is SGHDN and CDR2 is FVKESK in the germline V gene. The CDR3 has 13 residues. A few counts support this clone. The rearrangement joins TRBV14 to TRBJ1-1; D ambiguous. Sequenced sample: peripheral blood. The source of this sequence is a young woman who had recovered from COVID-19. The CDR3 DNA reads TGTGCCAGCAGCCAGACGAGCGGCACTGAAGCTTTCTTT. It is translated as CASSQTSGTEAFF.